Included here is one T cell receptor beta chain sequence, with context. TCRdb's table, derived via immunoSEQ multiplex PCR, lists solely in-frame clones and lacks some. The table includes over 600,000 clones, 85% to 90% detected once. This sample was included in a study of blood T cell repertoires in COVID-19. This CDR3 is 12 amino acids long. Between the trimmed V and J ends, which lost 4 bases and 7 bases, there was a span of 9 bases. Germline assignment: CDR1 SGHRS and CDR2 YFSETQ. The sequence was obtained from a woman aged 18-29 years with acute or convalescent COVID-19. The chain employs TRBV5-1 and TRBJ2-1; D not resolved. The material sequenced was peripheral blood. Here the CDR3 reads CASSPRVNEQFF. CDR3 in DNA: TGCGCCAGCAGCCCTCGAGTTAATGAGCAGTTCTTC.